Listed here are 29 T cell receptor beta chains from one sample, sequenced in a study of blood T cell repertoires in COVID-19. Generated by immunoSEQ multiplex PCR, the TCRdb table keeps only in-frame clones and is missing some. The sample carries under 90,000 clones, 75% to 85% recorded once. The sample was peripheral blood. These receptors came from an elderly man with acute or convalescent COVID-19.

The chain is built from TRBV10-3 and TRBJ1-6; the match to TRBD1 covers 11 bases. V lost 2 bases, J lost 8 bases, and 5 bases stayed unmatched. Germline V gives CDR1 ENHRY, CDR2 SYGVKD. The CDR3 is made up of 16 amino acids. The CDR3 DNA reads as TGTGCCATCAGTGAGGGACAGGGGGCTGTAGATTCACCCCTCCACTTT. It yields the protein CAISEGQGAVDSPLHF.

V is TRBV28 and J is TRBJ2-1, with 8 bases aligning to TRBD1. With 5 bases clipped from V and 7 bases from J, the junction kept 10 bases outside the gene matches. Looked up from germline, CDR1 is MDHEN and CDR2 is SYDVKM. This CDR3 is 15 amino acids long. The CDR3 nucleotides are TGTGCCAGCAGTGTTCGGACAGGGTCCTGGAATGAGCAGTTCTTC. It translates to CASSVRTGSWNEQFF.

J is TRBJ1-5 and V is TRBV28; the D is unclear. Germline assignment: CDR1 MDHEN and CDR2 SYDVKM. With 5 bases removed from V and 9 bases from J, the gap between germline ends came to 14 bases. CDR3 size: 13 residues. DNA of the CDR3: TGTGCCAGCAGTGGAGGCCGGGAACGGCCCCAGCATTTT. This sequence encodes CASSGGRERPQHF.

The chain combines TRBV5-1 with TRBJ2-7; 7 bases align to TRBD2. The V gene end was trimmed by 4 bases and the J gene end by 2 bases; junction bases not matched to a gene: 6. The CDR3 length is 14 residues. The germline V gene encodes CDR1 SGHRS and CDR2 YFSETQ. This CDR3 is CASSQRGLTYEQYF. The CDR3 DNA reads as TGCGCCAGCAGCCAGCGGGGTTTAACCTACGAGCAGTACTTC. Full variable domain (outside the CDR3, taken from reference TRBV5-1 and TRBJ2-7): KAGVTQTPRYLIKTRGQQVTLSCSPISGHRSVSWYQQTPGQGLQFLFEYFSETQRNKGNFPGRFSGRQFSNSRSEMNVSTLELGDSALYLCASSQRGLTYEQYFGPGTRLTVT.

This chain connects TRBV9 to TRBJ1-2; TRBD1 is a possible D gene (5 bases). The V and J ends lost 3 bases and 5 bases respectively, with 8 bases between them. Germline loops: CDR1 SGDLS, CDR2 YYNGEE. The CDR3 is 12 residues long. The CDR3 region has the DNA TGTGCCAGCAGCGATCAGGGTTATGGCTACACCTTC. It specifies CASSDQGYGYTF.

The chain combines TRBV7-8 with TRBJ2-1; D call uncertain. V was trimmed by 4 bases and J by 7 bases, leaving 11 bases between them. The CDR3 has 13 residues. In germline, CDR1 is SGHVS, CDR2 FQNEAQ. CDR3 nucleotide sequence: TGTGCCAGCAGCTCCCCGTTTGCGAATGAGCAGTTCTTC. It yields the protein CASSSPFANEQFF.

This rearrangement joins TRBV28 to TRBJ2-3, with 16 bases identical to TRBD2. Germline V CDR1 and CDR2: MDHEN, SYDVKM. The CDR3 is made up of 18 amino acids. The trim removed 6 bases at V and 3 bases at J, leaving 9 bases unmatched. This CDR3 is CASSAPGTSGGATDTQYF. As DNA, the CDR3 is TGTGCCAGCAGCGCACCCGGGACTAGCGGGGGGGCAACAGATACGCAGTATTTT.

The count of this clone is one. CDR3: CATSSPVRRGYNSPLHF. CDR3 sequence (DNA): TGTGCCACCAGCTCCCCCGTAAGGCGCGGGTATAATTCACCCCTCCACTTT. The chain recombines TRBV15 with TRBJ1-6, with unresolved D. This CDR3 is built from 17 residues. Trimming removed 5 bases at V and 4 bases at J, with 18 bases between. Germline values: CDR1 LNHNV, CDR2 YYDKDF (reference sequence).

This clone was seen repeatedly, ten times or more. The chain uses TRBV4-1 and TRBJ1-2; no clear D. Germline loops: CDR1 MGHRA, CDR2 YSYEKL. The V end lost 5 bases, the J end lost 5 bases, and 18 bases lay between the germline ends. The CDR3 spans 15 residues. The CDR3 is CASSSYEGRSYGYTF. In nucleotides, the CDR3 is TGCGCCAGCAGCTCTTACGAGGGAAGAAGTTATGGCTACACCTTC.

The chain links TRBV5-8 to TRBJ1-5, with D possibly being TRBD1 (6 bases). V was shortened by 2 bases and J by 0 bases, with 12 bases between the two germline ends. Germline lookup yields CDR1 SGHTS and CDR2 YDEGEE. This CDR3 is 16 amino acids long. The CDR3 DNA sequence: TGTGCCAGCAGCTTCGGGACACCATATAGCAATCAGCCCCAGCATTTT. Encoded protein: CASSFGTPYSNQPQHF.

The rearrangement links TRBV7-3 to TRBJ1-2, with 8 bases matching TRBD1. CDR3 size: 15 residues. The junction had 4 bases not matched to a gene; V was cut back by 4 bases and J by 0 bases. CDR1 is SGHTA, CDR2 FQGTGA, per germline. The CDR3 loop is CASSSGQGANYGYTF. DNA of the CDR3: TGTGCCAGCAGCTCCGGACAGGGAGCTAACTATGGCTACACCTTC.

The CDR3: CASSLVGGSGRNEQFF. The CDR3 DNA reads as TGTGCCAGCAGCTTAGTAGGGGGAAGCGGTAGGAATGAGCAGTTCTTC. The V gene is TRBV7-2, the J gene TRBJ2-1; D possibly corresponds to TRBD1 (6 bases). The CDR3 is made up of 16 amino acids. V was clipped by 1 base and J by 7 bases, with 17 bases between them. Germline CDR1 and CDR2: SGHTA and FQGNSA.

V usage is TRBV7-3 and J usage is TRBJ2-6; TRBD1 agrees at 7 bases. The length of the CDR3 is 21 residues. Unmatched junction bases numbered 18, after V lost 4 bases and J lost 0 bases. Germline CDR1 SGHTA, CDR2 FQGTGA. CDR3 residues: CASSSVFAGTDKSSGANVLTF. CDR3 in DNA: TGTGCCAGCAGCTCAGTCTTCGCCGGGACAGACAAGAGCTCTGGGGCCAACGTCCTGACTTTC.

This chain joins TRBV6-6 and TRBJ2-3, with 7 bases matching TRBD1. CDR3 length equals 15 residues. V shed 5 bases, J shed 0 bases, and the junction held 5 bases outside the gene matches. Germline V CDR1 and CDR2: MNHNY, SVGAGI (reference sequence). The CDR3, as DNA: TGTGCCAGCAGTACCCCCAGGGGGAGCACAGATACGCAGTATTTT. Its protein is CASSTPRGSTDTQYF.

The chain joins TRBV15 to TRBJ1-5; a possible D gene is TRBD1 (6 bases). The CDR3 loop spans 15 amino acids. V gave up 0 bases and J gave up 5 bases, with 11 bases separating them. The V gene's germline CDR1 is LNHNV and CDR2 YYDKDF (reference sequence). The CDR3 here is CATSRDSRGYQPQHF. As DNA, the CDR3 is TGTGCCACCAGCAGAGATTCCAGGGGCTATCAGCCCCAGCATTTT.

Only one count was recorded for this clone. The chain combines TRBV19 with TRBJ2-7; TRBD2 aligns across 8 bases. V was pared by 7 bases and J by 6 bases, with 11 bases of the junction left unmatched. The germline V gene has CDR1 LNHDA and CDR2 SQIVND (reference sequence). This CDR3 is 14 amino acids long. The CDR3 DNA reads as TGTGCCAGTACGGCGGGGGGCATCAGCTCCGAGCAGTACTTC. Translating it yields CASTAGGISSEQYF.

The V call is TRBV3-1 (or the pseudogene TRBV3-2), the J call TRBJ2-7; weak D call: TRBD1 (5 bases). The germline CDR1 and CDR2 sequences are LGHDT and YNNKEL (reference sequence). V was trimmed by 1 base and J by 2 bases, leaving 9 bases between them. This CDR3 comprises 14 residues. As DNA, the CDR3 is TGTGCCAGCAGCCAAGGACAGAATACCTACGAGCAGTACTTC. This codes for CASSQGQNTYEQYF.

The CDR3 nucleotides are TGTGCCAGCTCACAACAGGGGGCGCTCGACGAGCAGTACTTC. Amino acids: CASSQQGALDEQYF. J is TRBJ2-7 and V is TRBV18; TRBD1 matches at 9 bases. With V trimmed by 4 bases and J by 5 bases, 6 bases remained unmatched. Per the germline V gene, CDR1 is KGHSH and CDR2 is LQKENI. The CDR3 loop spans 14 amino acids. Full variable domain (outside the CDR3, taken from reference TRBV18 and TRBJ2-7): NAGVMQNPRHLVRRRGQEARLRCSPMKGHSHVYWYRQLPEEGLKFMVYLQKENIIDESGMPKERFSAEFPKEGPSILRIQQVVRGDSAAYFCASSQQGALDEQYFGPGTRLTVT.

This clone was recorded only once. The CDR3 DNA follows: TGTGCCAGCACCATAATTGCAACGGGGGATCTAGACTACGAGCAGTACTTC. Amino acid sequence: CASTIIATGDLDYEQYF. The chain couples TRBV28 to TRBJ2-7; D is perhaps TRBD2 (6 bases). The V and J ends lost 7 bases and 3 bases respectively, with 25 bases between them. Germline assignment: CDR1 MDHEN and CDR2 SYDVKM. CDR3 length: 17 amino acids.

The genes are TRBV6-2 or TRBV6-3 and TRBJ1-4; D possibly corresponds to TRBD1 (6 bases). From germline, CDR1 is MNHEY and CDR2 SVGEGT. Trimming took off 5 bases at V and 7 bases at J, with 17 bases between the two ends. This CDR3 comprises 15 residues. DNA for the CDR3: TGTGCCAGCAGTAGGATCAGGGGAAAAGGTGAAAAACTGTTTTTT. Translated, it gives CASSRIRGKGEKLFF.

V and J are TRBV4-3 and TRBJ2-1; no clear D. Deletions cut 4 bases from V and 0 bases from J, with 10 bases between. The CDR3 length is 15 residues. Germline V gene lookup returns CDR1 LGHNA and CDR2 YSLEER. Written as DNA, the CDR3 is TGCGCCAGCAGCCCCCGGGTGGGCTCCTACAATGAGCAGTTCTTC. Its protein is CASSPRVGSYNEQFF.

The genes are TRBV5-5 and TRBJ2-5, with D perhaps TRBD2 (5 bases). The CDR3 consists of 15 residues. Per the germline V gene, CDR1 is SGHKS and CDR2 is YYEKEE (reference sequence). The V end was cut by 2 bases, the J end by 2 bases, with 13 bases between. The DNA of the CDR3 is TGTGCCAGCAGCTTCCGGGGTCCCACACAAGAGACCCAGTACTTC. Protein: CASSFRGPTQETQYF.

This clone has only a few counts. The rearrangement joins TRBV6-2 or TRBV6-3 to TRBJ1-1, with D possibly TRBD1 on 5 matching bases. Germline lookup yields CDR1 MNHEY and CDR2 SVGEGT. Trimming cost V 5 bases and J 0 bases, with 16 bases left between them. The CDR3 is 16 amino acids. CDR3 amino acids: CASSPRQISMNTEAFF. Written as DNA, the CDR3 is TGTGCCAGCAGTCCCCGACAGATTAGCATGAACACTGAAGCTTTCTTT.

The genes are TRBV4-1 and TRBJ2-3; 12 positions agree with TRBD2. Germline-derived CDR1 and CDR2 are MGHRA and YSYEKL. The trim removed 1 base at V and 0 bases at J, leaving 5 bases unmatched. The CDR3 is 18 residues long. CDR3 bases: TGCGCCAGCAGCCAAGGCCTAGCGGGAGGGTCGAGCACAGATACGCAGTATTTT. It is translated as CASSQGLAGGSSTDTQYF.

The CDR3 DNA is TGTGCCAGCTCACCACAACAGGATAGCACAGATACGCAGTATTTT. This gives the protein CASSPQQDSTDTQYF. The chain has TRBV18 and TRBJ2-3; D is perhaps TRBD1 (5 bases). Per the germline V gene, CDR1 is KGHSH and CDR2 is LQKENI. The CDR3 spans 15 residues. The ends were cut back, 1 base at V and 0 bases at J, with 8 bases in the middle.

V is TRBV18 and J is TRBJ2-5; 8 bases map to TRBD2. With V trimmed by 3 bases and J by 1 base, 7 bases remained unmatched. The CDR3 extends over 16 amino acids. Germline V lookup: CDR1 KGHSH, CDR2 LQKENI. The CDR3, as DNA: TGTGCCAGCTCACCCCGGGGGGGCCGGGGCCAAGAGACCCAGTACTTC. Translated: CASSPRGGRGQETQYF.

The sample holds a few counts of this clone. This chain joins TRBV29-1 and TRBJ2-2; D might be TRBD1 (5 bases). Trimming stripped 7 bases from V and 4 bases from J, with 22 bases between. The germline gives CDR1 SQVTM, CDR2 ANQGSEA. This CDR3 comprises 16 residues. CDR3: CSAPVGQGYSTGELFF. CDR3 sequence (DNA): TGCAGCGCCCCGGTAGGGCAGGGTTATAGCACCGGGGAGCTGTTTTTT.

The chain is built from TRBV5-1 and TRBJ2-6; 9 nucleotides line up with TRBD1. Germline assignment: CDR1 SGHRS and CDR2 YFSETQ. The CDR3 sequence is 18 residues long. The V gene end was trimmed by 1 base and the J gene end by 1 base; junction bases not matched to a gene: 6. The CDR3 region is CASSLPDRGKSGANVLTF. The CDR3 region has the DNA TGCGCCAGCAGCTTGCCCGACAGGGGGAAATCTGGGGCCAACGTCCTGACTTTC.

This rearrangement joins TRBV18 to TRBJ1-4; 7 bases align to TRBD1. The CDR3 covers 14 residues. V was clipped by 6 bases and J by 7 bases; unmatched bases: 8. Germline V lookup: CDR1 KGHSH, CDR2 LQKENI. The CDR3 loop is CASSPTGYSEKLFF. For the CDR3, the DNA is TGTGCCAGCTCGCCGACAGGGTATTCTGAAAAACTGTTTTTT.